This T cell receptor (beta chain) is from a study of cytomegalovirus exposure and HLA in healthy donors. General study results and limits: Serostatus for CMV was the only available immune exposure information.

PCR used 60 Vbeta primers and 13 Jbeta primers. Clones were sequenced by immunoSEQ multiplex PCR, and TCRdb holds only the in-frame ones, with some missing. There are under 200,000 clones in the sample, with approximately 6.9% held by the top ten. With regard to this clone: Its antigen is as yet unknown.

Germline CDR1 is SGDLS and CDR2 is YYNGEE. The V segment lost 1 base and the J segment 9 bases; nucleotides outside the gene matches: 17. This CDR3 is 17 amino acids long. This clonotype was sampled from a man aged 25 to 45 in good health and CMV-seronegative. The sample was PBMCs. The chain joins TRBV9 to TRBJ2-5; TRBD2 matches at 8 bases. As DNA, the CDR3 is TGTGCCAGCAGCGTAAGCCCCTCGACTAGCGCCGCACGGGCCCAGTACTTC. This gives the protein CASSVSPSTSAARAQYF.